This T cell receptor (beta chain) was sequenced in a study of CD8 T cell repertoires and HIV-1 epitope variants (dated by TCRdb to between 2020 and 2021). Some background on the complete study: Twenty-five peptides representing autologous and known Gag and Nef epitope variants were each used to stimulate T cells in separate culture wells. The cultures were grown for less than 11 days in IMDM with gentamicin, and half of the media was changed on days 3 and 7 with IL-2, IL-7 and IL-15 added. The epitopes tested were three Gag epitope families plus Nef HW9 and YT9. Running each culture condition in triplicate, except for one peptide done in duplicate, gave a total of approximately 90 T cell cultures. Among the control conditions were a peptide pool of CMV, EBV and flu, the Ebola AY9 epitope serving as a negative control, and a well with no peptide. An aliquot of 1M T cells was set aside as an uncultured baseline condition, separate from the 70 to 90 T cell cultures. T cells were enriched using the EasySep Human T Cell Enrichment Kit and then co-cultured with an equal number of autologous T cell-negative cells acting as antigen-presenting cells.

The EasySep Human CD8+ T Cell Enrichment Kit was used on day 10 to isolate CD8+ T cells from every culture. About this clone: The clone's antigen remains unknown. The record has no base qualities; no much larger clone is one base away.

The cysteine opens and the phenylalanine closes a CDR3 of 15 amino acids. Kept here is only the CDR3 DNA, which spans 45 bases and is read in frame from base 1. According to the germline V gene (reference sequence), CDR1 reads MNHNY and CDR2 reads SVGAGI. After removal of 7 bases from V and 5 bases from J, the junction retains 13 bases not matched to a gene. Results the study describes overall, beyond this receptor: Of the nine antigen-specific TCR beta clonotypes identified, six appeared cross-reactive for autologous or known escape epitope variants. The assay identified only TCR beta chains and indicated proliferation to antigen, not T cell function or cytokine profile. Roughly 5 clonotypes recognized the Nef KF9 family and one clonotype recognized the HW9 family, while no responses were seen to the TAALDMSHF plasma variant.

TCR beta CDR3 regions were sequenced at survey depth on the immunoSEQ platform. The QIAamp DNA micro kit was used to extract genomic DNA from every cultured and uncultured CD8+ T cell population. Turning to the authors' computational methods: Any sample with under 5,000 productive reads was excluded, and this exclusion removed about 6% of the roughly 80 cultures stimulated with HIV peptides. Sequences were trimmed to CDR3 by a MANAFEST web app, and nonproductive sequences, CDR3s under 5 amino acids, and sequences not starting with C or ending with F/W were removed. For a clonotype to count as antigen-specific, the clonotype had to expand relative to the no-peptide control in at least 2 of 3 replicates at FDR 0.01, and only within one epitope family. A specific clonotype also had to show a frequency at least fivefold higher than in wells stimulated with peptides from other epitope families. TCRdb carries this immuneACCESS record with in-frame sequences only. Its versions omit some clonotypes, under half of them owing to an unresolved V gene in the studies checked, with the rest unexplained. V and J calls plus clone size are reproduced from that table; the DNA served to infer D and trimming. The sample profile shows roughly 2,700 clones; about two thirds of them were found once. The ten most abundant clones make up over 40% of the sample.

The sample taken for sequencing was cultured CD8+ T cells derived from PBMCs. The chain couples TRBV6-6 to TRBJ2-5; 7 middle bases align to TRBD1. The source of this sequence is a male donor with HIV. The nucleotides read TGTGCCAGCATTCCTCCACAGGGGATGGGTGAGACCCAGTACTTC. Its product reads: CASIPPQGMGETQYF.